The following is a T cell receptor beta chain sequence with its context. The entry originates in a study of blood T cell repertoires in COVID-19. Trimming removed 6 bases from V and 3 bases from J, with 12 bases in between. Germline V gives CDR1 LNHDA, CDR2 SQIVND (reference sequence). This CDR3 has 14 residues. How the authors handled the data: For nucleated cells, counts were estimated from reference gene primer amplification. TCRdb's copy holds only in-frame clones and misses some; the assay was immunoSEQ multiplex PCR. The V and J calls and clone size come from that table; D and trimming were worked out from the DNA. The sample holds about 150,000 clones, 88% seen once.

This TCR derives from a man aged 55-75 years with active or convalescent COVID-19. This chain connects TRBV19 to TRBJ2-1; unclear D gene. Material for sequencing was peripheral blood. The DNA of the CDR3 is TGTGCCAGTAGGCCGGGTGGTAACTACAATGAGCAGTTCTTC. It encodes CASRPGGNYNEQFF.